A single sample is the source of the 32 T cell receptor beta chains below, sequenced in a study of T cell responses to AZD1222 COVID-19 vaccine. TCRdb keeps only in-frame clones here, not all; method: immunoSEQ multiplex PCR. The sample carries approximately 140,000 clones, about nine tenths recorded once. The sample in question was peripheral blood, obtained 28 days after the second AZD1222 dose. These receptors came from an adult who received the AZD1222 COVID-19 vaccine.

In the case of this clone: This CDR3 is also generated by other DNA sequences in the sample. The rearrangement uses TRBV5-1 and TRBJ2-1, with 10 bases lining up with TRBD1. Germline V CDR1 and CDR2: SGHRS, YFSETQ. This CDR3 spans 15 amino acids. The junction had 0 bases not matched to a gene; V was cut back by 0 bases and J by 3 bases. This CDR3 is CASSLGDRGYNEQFF. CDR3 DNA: TGCGCCAGCAGCTTGGGGGACAGGGGCTACAATGAGCAGTTCTTC.

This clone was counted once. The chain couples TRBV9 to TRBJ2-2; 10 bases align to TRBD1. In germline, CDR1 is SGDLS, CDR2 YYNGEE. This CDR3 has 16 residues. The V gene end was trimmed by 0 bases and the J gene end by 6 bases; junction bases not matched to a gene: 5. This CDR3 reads CASSVGGQGGSGELFF. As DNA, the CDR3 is TGTGCCAGCAGCGTAGGTGGACAGGGGGGATCCGGGGAGCTGTTTTTT.

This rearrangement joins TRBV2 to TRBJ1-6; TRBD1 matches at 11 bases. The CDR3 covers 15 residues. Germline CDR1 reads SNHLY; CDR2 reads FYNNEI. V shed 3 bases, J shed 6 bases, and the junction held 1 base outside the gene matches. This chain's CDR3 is CASSEDRGRNSPLHF. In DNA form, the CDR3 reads TGTGCCAGCAGTGAGGACAGGGGGCGTAATTCACCCCTCCACTTT. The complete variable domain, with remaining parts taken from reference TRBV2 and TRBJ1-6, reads EPEVTQTPSHQVTQMGQEVILRCVPISNHLYFYWYRQILGQKVEFLVSFYNNEISEKSEIFDDQFSVERPDGSNFTLKIRSTKLEDSAMYFCASSEDRGRNSPLHFGNGTRLTVT.

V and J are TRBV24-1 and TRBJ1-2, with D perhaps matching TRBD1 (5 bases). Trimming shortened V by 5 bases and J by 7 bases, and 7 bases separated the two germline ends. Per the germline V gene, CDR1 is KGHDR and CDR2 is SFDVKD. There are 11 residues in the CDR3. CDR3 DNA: TGTGCCACCAGTGTCAGGGCTGGCTACACCTTC. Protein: CATSVRAGYTF.

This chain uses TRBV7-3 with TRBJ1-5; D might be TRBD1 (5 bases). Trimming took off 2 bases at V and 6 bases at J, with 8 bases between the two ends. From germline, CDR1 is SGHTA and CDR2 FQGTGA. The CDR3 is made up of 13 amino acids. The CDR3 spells CASSLSGGQPQHF. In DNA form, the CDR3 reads TGTGCCAGCAGCTTATCGGGGGGTCAGCCCCAGCATTTT.

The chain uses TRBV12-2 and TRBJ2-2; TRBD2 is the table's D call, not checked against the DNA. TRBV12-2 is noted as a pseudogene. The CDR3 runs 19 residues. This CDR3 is CASPPRDSEVVGCTGELFF. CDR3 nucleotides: TGTGCAAGTCCCCCACGGGACTCGGAGGTGGTGGGTTGCACCGGGGAGCTGTTTTTT.

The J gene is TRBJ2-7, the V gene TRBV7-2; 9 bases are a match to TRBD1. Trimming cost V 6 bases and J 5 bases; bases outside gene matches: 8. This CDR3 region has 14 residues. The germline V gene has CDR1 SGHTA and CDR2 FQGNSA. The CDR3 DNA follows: TGTGCCAGCAGTTCCGGGACAGGGTGGGACGAGCAGTACTTC. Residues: CASSSGTGWDEQYF.

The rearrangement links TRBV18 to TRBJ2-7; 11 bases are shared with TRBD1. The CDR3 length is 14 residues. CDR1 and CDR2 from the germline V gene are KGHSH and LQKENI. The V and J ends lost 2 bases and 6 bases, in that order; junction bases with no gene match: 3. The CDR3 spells CASSPGTGGSEQYV. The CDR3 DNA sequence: TGTGCCAGCTCACCAGGGACAGGGGGTAGCGAGCAGTACGTC.

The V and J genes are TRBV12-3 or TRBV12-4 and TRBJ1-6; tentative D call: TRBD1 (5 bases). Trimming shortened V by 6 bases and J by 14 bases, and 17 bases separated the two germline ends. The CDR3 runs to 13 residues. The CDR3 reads CASSPRGASSLHF. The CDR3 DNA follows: TGTGCCAGCAGCCCCCGCGGGGCGTCTTCCCTCCACTTT.

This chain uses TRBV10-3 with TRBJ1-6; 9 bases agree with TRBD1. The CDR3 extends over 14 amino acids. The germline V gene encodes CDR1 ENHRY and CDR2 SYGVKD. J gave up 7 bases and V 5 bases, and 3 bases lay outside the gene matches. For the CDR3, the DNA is TGTGCCATCAGTATAGGGACAGGGAATTCACCCCTCCACTTT. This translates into CAISIGTGNSPLHF.

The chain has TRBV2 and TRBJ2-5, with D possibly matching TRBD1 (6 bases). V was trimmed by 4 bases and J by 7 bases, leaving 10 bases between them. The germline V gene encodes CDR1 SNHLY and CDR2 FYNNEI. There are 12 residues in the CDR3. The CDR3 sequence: CASSAGQPTQYF. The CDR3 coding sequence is TGTGCCAGCAGTGCTGGACAGCCGACCCAGTACTTC.

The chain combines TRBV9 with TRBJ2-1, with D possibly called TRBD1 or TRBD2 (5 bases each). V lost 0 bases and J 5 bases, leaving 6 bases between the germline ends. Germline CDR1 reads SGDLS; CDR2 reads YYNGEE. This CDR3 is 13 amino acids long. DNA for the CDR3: TGTGCCAGCAGCGTAGTGGGGGACAATGAGCAGTTCTTC. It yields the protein CASSVVGDNEQFF.

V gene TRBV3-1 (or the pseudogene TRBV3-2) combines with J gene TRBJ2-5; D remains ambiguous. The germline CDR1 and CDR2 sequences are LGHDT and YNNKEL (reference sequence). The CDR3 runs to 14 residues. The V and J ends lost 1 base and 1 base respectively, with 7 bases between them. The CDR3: CASSQGTTQETQYF. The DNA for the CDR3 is TGTGCCAGCAGCCAAGGGACCACCCAAGAGACCCAGTACTTC.

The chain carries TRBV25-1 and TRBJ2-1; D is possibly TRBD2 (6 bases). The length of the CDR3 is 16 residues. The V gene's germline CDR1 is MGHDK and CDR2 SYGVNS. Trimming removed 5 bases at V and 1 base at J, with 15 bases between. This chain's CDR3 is CASSKLRDGSYNEQFF. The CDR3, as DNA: TGTGCCAGCAGTAAGCTGCGGGACGGATCCTACAATGAGCAGTTCTTC.

CDR3 sequence reads: CASSLVSGPTYEQYF. In DNA, the CDR3 is TGTGCCAGCAGCTTGGTCTCAGGACCTACATACGAGCAGTACTTC. The gene calls are TRBV5-4 and TRBJ2-7; D gene ambiguous. The CDR3 runs to 15 residues. Germline V gives CDR1 SGHNT, CDR2 YYREEE (reference sequence). V lost 0 bases to trimming and J lost 4 bases, with 14 bases between them.

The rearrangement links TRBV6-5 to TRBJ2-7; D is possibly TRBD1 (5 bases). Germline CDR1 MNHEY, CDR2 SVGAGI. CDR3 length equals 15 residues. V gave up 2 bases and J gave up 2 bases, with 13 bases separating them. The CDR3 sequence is CASSYKLGHTYEQYF. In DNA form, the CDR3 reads TGTGCCAGCAGTTACAAATTGGGGCACACCTACGAGCAGTACTTC.

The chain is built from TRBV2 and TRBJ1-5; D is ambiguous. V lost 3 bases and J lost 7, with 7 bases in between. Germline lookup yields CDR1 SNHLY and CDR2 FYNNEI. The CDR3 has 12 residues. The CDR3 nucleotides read TGTGCCAGCAGTGAGCCAAGCCAGCCCCAGCATTTT. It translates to CASSEPSQPQHF.

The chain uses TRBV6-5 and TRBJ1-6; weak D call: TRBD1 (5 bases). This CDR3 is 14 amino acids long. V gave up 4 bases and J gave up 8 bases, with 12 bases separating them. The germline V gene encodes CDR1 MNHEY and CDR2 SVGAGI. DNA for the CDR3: TGTGCCAGCAGTTTTCAGGGATTGGATTCACCCCTCCACTTT. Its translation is CASSFQGLDSPLHF.

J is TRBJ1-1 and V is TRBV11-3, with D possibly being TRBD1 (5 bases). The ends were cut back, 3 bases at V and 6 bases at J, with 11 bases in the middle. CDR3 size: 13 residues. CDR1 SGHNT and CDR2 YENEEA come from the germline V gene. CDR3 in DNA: TGTGCCAGCAGCTTCTTGGGAGGGGCTGAAGCTTTCTTT. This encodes CASSFLGGAEAFF.

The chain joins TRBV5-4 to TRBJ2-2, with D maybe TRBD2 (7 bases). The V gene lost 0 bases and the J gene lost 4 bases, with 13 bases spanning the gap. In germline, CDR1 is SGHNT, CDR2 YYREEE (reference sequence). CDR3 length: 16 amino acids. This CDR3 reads CASSLERGGVTGELFF. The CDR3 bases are TGTGCCAGCAGCTTGGAGAGGGGGGGCGTCACCGGGGAGCTGTTTTTT.

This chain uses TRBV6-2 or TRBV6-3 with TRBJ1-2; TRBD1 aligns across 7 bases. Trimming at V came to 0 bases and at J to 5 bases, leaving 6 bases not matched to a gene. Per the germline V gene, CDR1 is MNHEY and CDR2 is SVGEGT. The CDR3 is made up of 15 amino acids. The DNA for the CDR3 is TGTGCCAGCAGTTACTCGCGGGACAGCCTTTATGGCTACACCTTC. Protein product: CASSYSRDSLYGYTF.

The CDR3 is CANSHRGGNTGELFF. The CDR3 nucleotides are TGTGCCAACTCCCACAGGGGGGGGAACACCGGGGAGCTGTTTTTT. The V gene is TRBV27, the J gene TRBJ2-2, with a possible D match to TRBD1 (8 bases). Between the trimmed V and J ends, which lost 10 bases and 1 base, there was a span of 16 bases. The CDR3 runs to 15 residues. The germline CDR1 and CDR2 sequences are MNHEY and SMNVEV (reference sequence).

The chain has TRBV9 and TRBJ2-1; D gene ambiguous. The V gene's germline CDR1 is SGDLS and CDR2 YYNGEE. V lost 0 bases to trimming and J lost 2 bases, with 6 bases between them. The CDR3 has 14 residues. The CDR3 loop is CASSVEATYNEQFF. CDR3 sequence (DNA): TGTGCCAGCAGCGTAGAGGCGACCTACAATGAGCAGTTCTTC.

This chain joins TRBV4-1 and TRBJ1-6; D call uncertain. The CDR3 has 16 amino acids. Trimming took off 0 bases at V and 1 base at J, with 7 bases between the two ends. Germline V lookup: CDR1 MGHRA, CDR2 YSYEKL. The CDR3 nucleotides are TGCGCCAGCAGCCAAGATTCCAGGTCCTATAATTCACCCCTCCACTTT. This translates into CASSQDSRSYNSPLHF.

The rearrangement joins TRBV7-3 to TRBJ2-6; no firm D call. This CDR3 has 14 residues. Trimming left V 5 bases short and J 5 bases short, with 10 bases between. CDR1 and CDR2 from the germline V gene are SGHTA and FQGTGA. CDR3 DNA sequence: TGTGCCAGCAGCCCAACACAGTGGGCCAACGTCCTGACTTTC. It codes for CASSPTQWANVLTF.

CDR3 in amino acids: CASSLEGNSPLHF. Here the CDR3 DNA reads TGTGCCAGCAGCTTAGAGGGTAATTCACCCCTCCACTTT. The chain recombines TRBV11-2 with TRBJ1-6; D not resolved. The V gene's germline CDR1 is SGHAT and CDR2 FQNNGV. The CDR3 runs to 13 residues. V dropped 0 bases and J dropped 6 bases, with 3 bases sitting between them.

CDR3 DNA sequence: TGCGCCAGCAGCTCGGACAGCACAGATACGCAGTATTTT. Translating it yields CASSSDSTDTQYF. This chain connects TRBV5-1 to TRBJ2-3; D ambiguous. The germline V and J ends were trimmed by 3 bases and 0 bases, with 5 bases remaining between them. This CDR3 spans 13 amino acids. Per germline, CDR1 SGHRS and CDR2 YFSETQ.

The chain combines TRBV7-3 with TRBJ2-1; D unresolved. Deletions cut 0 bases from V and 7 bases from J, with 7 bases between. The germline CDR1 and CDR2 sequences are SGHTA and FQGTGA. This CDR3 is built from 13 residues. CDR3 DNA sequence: TGTGCCAGCAGCTTAACGAAGAGGAATGAGCAGTTCTTC. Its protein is CASSLTKRNEQFF. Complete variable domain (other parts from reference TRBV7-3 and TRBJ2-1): GAGVSQTPSNKVTEKGKYVELRCDPISGHTALYWYRQSLGQGPEFLIYFQGTGAADDSGLPNDRFFAVRPEGSVSTLKIQRTERGDSAVYLCASSLTKRNEQFFGPGTRLTVL.

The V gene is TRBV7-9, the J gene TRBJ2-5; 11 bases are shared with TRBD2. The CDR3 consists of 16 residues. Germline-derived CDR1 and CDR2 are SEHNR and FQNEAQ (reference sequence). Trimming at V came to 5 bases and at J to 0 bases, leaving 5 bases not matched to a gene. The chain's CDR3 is CASSTWGLADQETQYF. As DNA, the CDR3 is TGTGCCAGCAGCACATGGGGACTAGCGGACCAAGAGACCCAGTACTTC. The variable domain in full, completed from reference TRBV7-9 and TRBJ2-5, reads DTGVSQNPRHKITKRGQNVTFRCDPISEHNRLYWYRQTLGQGPEFLTYFQNEAQLEKSRLLSDRFSAERPKGSFSTLEIQRTEQGDSAMYLCASSTWGLADQETQYFGPGTRLLVL.

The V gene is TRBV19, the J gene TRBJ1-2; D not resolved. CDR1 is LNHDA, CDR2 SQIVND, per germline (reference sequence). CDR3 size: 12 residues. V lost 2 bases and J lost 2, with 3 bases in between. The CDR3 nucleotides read TGTGCCAGTAGTATATGGAACTATGGCTACACCTTC. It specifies CASSIWNYGYTF. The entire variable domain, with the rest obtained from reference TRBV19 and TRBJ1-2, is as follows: DGGITQSPKYLFRKEGQNVTLSCEQNLNHDAMYWYRQDPGQGLRLIYYSQIVNDFQKGDIAEGYSVSREKKESFPLTVTSAQKNPTAFYLCASSIWNYGYTFGSGTRLTVV.

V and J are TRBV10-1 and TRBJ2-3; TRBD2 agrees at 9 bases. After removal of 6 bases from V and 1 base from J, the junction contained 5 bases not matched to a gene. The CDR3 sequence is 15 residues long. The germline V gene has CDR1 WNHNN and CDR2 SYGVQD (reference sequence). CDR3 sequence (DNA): TGCGCCAGCAGCGGTAGCGGGGGACGCACAGATACGCAGTATTTT. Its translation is CASSGSGGRTDTQYF.

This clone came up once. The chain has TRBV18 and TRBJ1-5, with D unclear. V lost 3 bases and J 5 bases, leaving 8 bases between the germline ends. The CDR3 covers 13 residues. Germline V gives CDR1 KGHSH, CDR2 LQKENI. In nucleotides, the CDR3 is TGTGCCAGCTCACCTTCTGTGGATCAGCCCCAGCATTTT. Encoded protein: CASSPSVDQPQHF.